The sequence of this T cell receptor beta chain was determined in a study of T cell repertoires in cytomegalovirus infection (dated by TCRdb to between 2018 and 2021). Regarding the study in general: The peptide stimulations were aimed at well-studied HLA-B-restricted epitopes as well as recently identified HLA-C-restricted CMV epitopes, whose presentation resists viral immunomodulation. Donor HLA type was relevant to the analysis, because carriage of CMV infection together with the matching HLA type was indicated by public TCR beta signatures.

Sample treatment or condition, as interpreted from the label and publication: in vitro stimulation with specific CMV peptide epitopes to enrich CMV-specific T cells. Study-level results and caveats: In the ex vivo response, HLA-C-restricted CMV-specific TCR beta clonotypes were dominant, and in two of eight donors the single most frequent clonotype came from this HLA-C-restricted group. In both this cohort and an independent roughly 360-donor cohort, the cumulative frequency of public TCR beta family members distinguished carriers of CMV infection plus the relevant HLA type.

From cysteine to phenylalanine, the CDR3 is 14 amino acids long. Of the read, only the CDR3 DNA is kept; its 42 bases are in frame from base 1. CDR1 and CDR2 are drawn from the germline V gene: MNHGY, SAAAGT. At the junction V is shortened by 6 bases and J by 1 base, with 10 bases in between. Comment on this clonotype: Its antigen target is currently unknown. No qualities accompany the bases; no much larger clone lies one base away.

Sequencing relied on an Illumina HiSeq 1500. The public reads were reprocessed in TCRdb via fastp at Q25 and MiXCR, keeping in-frame beta chains. When rows share a CDR3 protein, they turn into one entry using the most common DNA and genes. The sample has a few hundred thousand distinct CDR3 sequences on record, approximately 46% of them singletons. The top ten clonotypes cover roughly two fifths of the sample. The sequence joins TRBV6-8 to TRBJ1-3; the D gene is possibly TRBD1, with 5 bases matching. Source: cultured PBMCs, taken from culture after CMV antigen stimulation. The TCR was taken from a human donor in good health (CMV status not recorded). Some clones in this sample may be carry-over from other donors' samples. The bases read TGTGCCAGCAGGATAGACAGATCTGGAAACACCATATATTTT. This sequence encodes CASRIDRSGNTIYF.